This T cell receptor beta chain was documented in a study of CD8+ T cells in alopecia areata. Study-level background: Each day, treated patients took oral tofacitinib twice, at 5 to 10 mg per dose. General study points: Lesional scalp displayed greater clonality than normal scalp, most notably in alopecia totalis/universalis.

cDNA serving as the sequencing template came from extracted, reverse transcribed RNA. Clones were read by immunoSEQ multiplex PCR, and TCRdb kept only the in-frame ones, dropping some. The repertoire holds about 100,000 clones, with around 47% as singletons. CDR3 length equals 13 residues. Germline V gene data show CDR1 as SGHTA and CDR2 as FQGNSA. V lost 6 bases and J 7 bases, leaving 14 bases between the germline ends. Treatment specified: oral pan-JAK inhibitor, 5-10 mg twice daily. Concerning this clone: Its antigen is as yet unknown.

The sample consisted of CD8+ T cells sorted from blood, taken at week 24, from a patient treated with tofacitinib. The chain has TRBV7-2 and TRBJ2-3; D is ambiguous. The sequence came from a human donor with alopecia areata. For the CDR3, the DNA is TGTGCCAGCAGTCCACCACTTGGAAATACGCAGTATTTT. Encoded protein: CASSPPLGNTQYF.